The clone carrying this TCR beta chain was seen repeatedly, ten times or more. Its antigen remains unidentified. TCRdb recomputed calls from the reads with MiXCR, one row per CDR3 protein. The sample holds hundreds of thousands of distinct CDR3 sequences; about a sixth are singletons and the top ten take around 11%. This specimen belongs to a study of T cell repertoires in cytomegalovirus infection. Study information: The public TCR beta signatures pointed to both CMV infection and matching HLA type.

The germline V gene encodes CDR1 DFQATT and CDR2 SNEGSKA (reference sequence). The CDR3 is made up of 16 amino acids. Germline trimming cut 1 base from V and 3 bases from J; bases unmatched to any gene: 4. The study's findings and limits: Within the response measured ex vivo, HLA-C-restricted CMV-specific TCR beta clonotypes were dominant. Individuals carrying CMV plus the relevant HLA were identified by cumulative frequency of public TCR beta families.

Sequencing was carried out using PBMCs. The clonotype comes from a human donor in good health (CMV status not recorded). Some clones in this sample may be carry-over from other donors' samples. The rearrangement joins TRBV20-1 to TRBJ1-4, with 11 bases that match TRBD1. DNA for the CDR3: TGCAGTGCTAGAGGGACAGGGGGCGCCTCTAATGAAAAACTGTTTTTT. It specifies CSARGTGGASNEKLFF.